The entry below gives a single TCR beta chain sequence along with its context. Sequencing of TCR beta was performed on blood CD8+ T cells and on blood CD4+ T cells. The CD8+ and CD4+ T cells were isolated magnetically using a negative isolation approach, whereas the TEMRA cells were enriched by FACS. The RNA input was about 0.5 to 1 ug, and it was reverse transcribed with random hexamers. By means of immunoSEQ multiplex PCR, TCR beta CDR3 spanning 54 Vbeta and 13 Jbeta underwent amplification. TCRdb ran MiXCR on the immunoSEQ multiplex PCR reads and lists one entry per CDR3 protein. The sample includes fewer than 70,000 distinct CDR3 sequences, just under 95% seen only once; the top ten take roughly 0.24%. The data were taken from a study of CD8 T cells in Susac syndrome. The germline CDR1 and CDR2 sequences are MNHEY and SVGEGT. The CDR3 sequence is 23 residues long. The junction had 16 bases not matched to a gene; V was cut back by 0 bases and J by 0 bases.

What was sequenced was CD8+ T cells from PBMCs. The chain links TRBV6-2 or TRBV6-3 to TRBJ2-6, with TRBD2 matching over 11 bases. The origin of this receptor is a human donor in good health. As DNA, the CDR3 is TGTGCCAGCAGTTACTCGAAGATGCCGTCTGGGACTAGCGGAATCTCTGGGGCCAACGTCCTGACTTTC. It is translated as CASSYSKMPSGTSGISGANVLTF.